This paragraph covers one T cell receptor beta chain sequence. Its matching antigen is unknown. The data stem from a study of shared clonotypes between healthy human individuals. Whole-study results and caveats: Even with large depth, rarefaction showed that sorted-subset sequencing was incomplete.

Profiled with immunoSEQ multiplex PCR; TCRdb holds only in-frame clones, not every one. The sample has a few million clones, around 90% seen once. Into CD45RA+ naive and CD45RA-negative memory subsets, the CD4+ cells were split. The junction had 15 bases not matched to a gene; V was cut back by 4 bases and J by 8 bases. CDR3 length equals 17 residues. Germline V gives CDR1 SGHAT, CDR2 FQNNGV. This clonotype was sampled from a man aged 18-30 years in good health. Some clones in this sample may be carry-over from other donors' samples. Sequences were obtained from naive CD4+ T cells from PBMCs. Specified subset: CD45RA+ positively selected. The rearrangement uses TRBV11-2 and TRBJ2-3; TRBD2 agrees at 10 bases. CDR3 nucleotide sequence: TGTGCCAGCAGCTCCGGTAGGGCTAGCGGGAGTTGGGGTACGCAGTATTTT. Translating it yields CASSSGRASGSWGTQYF.